The 27 T cell receptor beta chains given below trace back to one sample, sequenced in a study of tumor T cells in aggressive B-cell lymphoma. The assay was immunoSEQ multiplex PCR, and TCRdb's table has in-frame clones only and misses some. The table includes about 2,800 clones, about 89% detected once. The specimen was tumor tissue. These receptors came from an adult with diffuse large B cell lymphoma.

This clone was seen a handful of times. V is TRBV11-3 and J is TRBJ2-3; D perhaps matches TRBD2 (7 bases). The CDR3 is 14 amino acids. CDR1 and CDR2 (germline): SGHNT, YENEEA. V was clipped by 5 bases and J by 6 bases, with 15 bases between them. Written as DNA, the CDR3 is TGTGCCAGCAGCGTCATTGGGGGGGCGGATACGCAGTATTTT. Encoded protein: CASSVIGGADTQYF.

The chain uses TRBV5-1 and TRBJ2-1; 9 nucleotides line up with TRBD1. Germline CDR1 and CDR2: SGHRS and YFSETQ. The CDR3 is 14 amino acids. The V segment lost 4 bases and the J segment 3 bases; nucleotides outside the gene matches: 2. The DNA of the CDR3 is TGCGCCAGCAGCGGGACAGGGAACTACAATGAGCAGTTCTTC. This codes for CASSGTGNYNEQFF.

This rearrangement joins TRBV13 to TRBJ2-7; D may be TRBD1 (6 bases). The CDR3 loop spans 12 amino acids. CDR1 is PRHDT, CDR2 FYEKMQ, per germline (reference sequence). Trimming removed 5 bases at V and 1 base at J, with 6 bases between. The CDR3 sequence: CASSDRSYEQYF. CDR3 bases: TGTGCCAGCAGCGACAGGTCCTACGAGCAGTACTTC.

V and J are TRBV5-6 and TRBJ2-7; the D is unclear. The CDR3 loop spans 13 amino acids. Germline V gives CDR1 SGHDT, CDR2 YYEEEE. V was cut by 1 base and J by 12 bases, with 17 bases left in between. The DNA for the CDR3 is TGTGCCAGCAGCTTGATGGGCCCCCAGCCGGCGTACTTC. Protein product: CASSLMGPQPAYF.

This chain connects TRBV5-1 to TRBJ2-5; D possibly corresponds to TRBD2 (5 bases). V lost 2 bases and J 4 bases, leaving 9 bases between the germline ends. The CDR3 has 13 residues. CDR1 is SGHRS, CDR2 YFSETQ, per germline. CDR3 bases: TGCGCCAGCAGCTTTAAAGCGGCAGAGACCCAGTACTTC. This translates into CASSFKAAETQYF.

The J gene is TRBJ2-3, the V gene TRBV5-4; 8 bases fit TRBD2. J lost 2 bases, V lost 2 bases, and 4 bases had no gene match. CDR3 length: 15 residues. Germline assignment: CDR1 SGHNT and CDR2 YYREEE (reference sequence). CDR3: CASSLAGAVTDTQYF. The CDR3 DNA is TGTGCCAGCAGCTTAGCGGGGGCAGTCACAGATACGCAGTATTTT.

The V gene is TRBV6-6, the J gene TRBJ2-7; 10 positions agree with TRBD1. Germline lookup yields CDR1 MNHNY and CDR2 SVGAGI (reference sequence). The CDR3 is made up of 13 amino acids. Trimming cost V 6 bases and J 7 bases; bases outside gene matches: 6. The CDR3 region is CASSSDRGHEQYF. As DNA, the CDR3 is TGTGCCAGCAGCTCCGACAGGGGGCATGAGCAGTACTTC.

V gene TRBV7-2 combines with J gene TRBJ2-5; perhaps TRBD2 as D (5 bases). The CDR3 sequence is 14 residues long. The germline V and J ends were trimmed by 5 bases and 4 bases, with 14 bases remaining between them. Germline CDR1 and CDR2: SGHTA and FQGNSA. The CDR3 nucleotides are TGTGCCAGCAGCGAGGACTCGACCCGAGAGACCCAGTACTTC. The encoded protein is CASSEDSTRETQYF.

The chain recombines TRBV11-1 with TRBJ2-7; no clear D gene. The V end lost 6 bases, the J end lost 6 bases, and 9 bases lay between the germline ends. From germline, CDR1 is SGHAT and CDR2 FQDESV (reference sequence). This CDR3 comprises 11 residues. The CDR3 loop is CASSARLEQYF. Written as DNA, the CDR3 is TGTGCCAGCAGTGCGAGGCTCGAGCAGTACTTC.

The CDR3 bases are TGTGCCAGCAGCACCCGGGAGCTAGATACGCAGTATTTT. Amino acid sequence: CASSTRELDTQYF. The V and J genes are TRBV7-9 and TRBJ2-3; the D gene is possibly TRBD2 (6 bases). From germline, CDR1 is SEHNR and CDR2 FQNEAQ (reference sequence). The ends were cut back, 5 bases at V and 5 bases at J, with 11 bases in the middle. The CDR3 extends over 13 amino acids.

A remark on this clone: Because the CDR3 is missing its conserved closing phenylalanine or tryptophan, this is likely a read error. The rearrangement links TRBV19 to TRBJ1-1; D is perhaps TRBD1 (6 bases). Germline CDR1 is LNHDA and CDR2 is SQIVND (reference sequence). There are 13 residues in the CDR3. Between the trimmed V and J ends, which lost 3 bases and 4 bases, there was a span of 9 bases. The CDR3 region has the DNA TGTGCCAGTAGTATTTTGGGGGCCACTGAAGCTTTCCTT. It translates to CASSILGATEAFL.

This rearrangement joins TRBV6-6 to TRBJ2-7, with D possibly being TRBD1 (5 bases). Germline CDR1 and CDR2: MNHNY and SVGAGI (reference sequence). CDR3 length: 15 amino acids. Trimming shortened V by 4 bases and J by 3 bases, and 16 bases separated the two germline ends. DNA of the CDR3: TGTGCCAGCAGTTCTTACGACAGAGTTGACTACGAGCAGTACTTC. Amino acid sequence: CASSSYDRVDYEQYF.

This clone was recorded once. The CDR3 sequence is CASLSWTGREQYF. CDR3 DNA sequence: TGTGCCAGCCTTTCCTGGACAGGGAGGGAGCAGTACTTC. V usage is TRBV25-1 and J usage is TRBJ2-7; the match to TRBD1 covers 8 bases. This CDR3 comprises 13 residues. V shed 8 bases, J shed 7 bases, and the junction held 10 bases outside the gene matches. CDR1 is MGHDK and CDR2 is SYGVNS in the germline V gene.

The chain recombines TRBV6-5 with TRBJ2-5; tentatively, D is TRBD1 (6 bases). The CDR3 totals 14 residues. Germline CDR1 is MNHEY and CDR2 is SVGAGI. Trimming pared 6 bases from V and 3 bases from J, leaving 14 bases between. CDR3 nucleotides: TGTGCCAGCAGAACTACAGGGTCCAAAGAGACCCAGTACTTC. This codes for CASRTTGSKETQYF.

CDR3 region: CASSPPGEETQYF. As DNA, the CDR3 is TGTGCCAGCAGCCCACCGGGGGAAGAGACCCAGTACTTC. This chain joins TRBV11-3 and TRBJ2-5, with D maybe TRBD2 (6 bases). Between the trimmed V and J ends, which lost 5 bases and 3 bases, there was a span of 10 bases. The CDR3 has 13 residues. The germline V gene encodes CDR1 SGHNT and CDR2 YENEEA.

The chain uses TRBV18 and TRBJ1-6, with 8 bases fitting TRBD1. The ends lost 1 base at V and 2 bases at J; junction bases unmatched: 7. Germline V gives CDR1 KGHSH, CDR2 LQKENI. The CDR3 length is 18 residues. For the CDR3, the DNA is TGTGCCAGCTCACCACTTGGACAGGGAAATACCTATAATTCACCCCTCCACTTT. Translating gives CASSPLGQGNTYNSPLHF.

This clone has just one count. The genes are TRBV29-1 and TRBJ2-2, with a weak D call TRBD1 (6 bases). The germline V and J ends were trimmed by 6 bases and 3 bases, with 8 bases remaining between them. Germline loops: CDR1 SQVTM, CDR2 ANQGSEA. The CDR3 runs to 12 residues. DNA for the CDR3: TGCAGCGTCTACAGGGACACCGGGGAGCTGTTTTTT. Translation gives CSVYRDTGELFF.

This clone was detected only once. CDR3 protein: CASRKTGGMNTEAFF. DNA for the CDR3: TGTGCCAGCAGGAAGACAGGTGGGATGAACACTGAAGCTTTCTTT. This chain links TRBV2 with TRBJ1-1, with D tentatively TRBD1 (6 bases). The CDR3 sequence is 15 residues long. The V gene's germline CDR1 is SNHLY and CDR2 FYNNEI. With 6 bases removed from V and 0 bases from J, the gap between germline ends came to 14 bases.

The rearrangement links TRBV9 to TRBJ2-7; 9 positions match TRBD1. The CDR3 contains 15 residues. V lost 3 bases, J lost 2 bases, and 6 bases stayed unmatched. The germline CDR1 and CDR2 sequences are SGDLS and YYNGEE. The CDR3 DNA reads as TGTGCCAGCAGCGACAGGGACAGGGACCCCTACGAGCAGTACTTC. Translation: CASSDRDRDPYEQYF.

The J gene is TRBJ1-1, the V gene TRBV29-1, with D unclear. Germline lookup yields CDR1 SQVTM and CDR2 ANQGSEA. V lost 3 bases to trimming and J lost 0 bases, with 8 bases between them. The CDR3 spans 13 residues. The chain's CDR3 is CSVDRSVNTEAFF. CDR3 sequence (DNA): TGCAGCGTTGACCGATCGGTGAACACTGAAGCTTTCTTT.

The chain links TRBV19 to TRBJ1-6; no definite D call. The germline V and J ends were trimmed by 0 bases and 10 bases, with 7 bases remaining between them. Germline V lookup: CDR1 LNHDA, CDR2 SQIVND (reference sequence). The CDR3 is made up of 13 amino acids. CDR3 coding DNA: TGTGCCAGTAGTATAGACCCGGGGTCACCCCTCCACTTT. It yields the protein CASSIDPGSPLHF.

The chain combines TRBV7-8 with TRBJ2-7; tentatively, D is TRBD1 (6 bases). Germline V CDR1 and CDR2: SGHVS, FQNEAQ. This CDR3 has 13 residues. The ends were cut back, 5 bases at V and 7 bases at J, with 15 bases in the middle. Here the CDR3 DNA reads TGTGCCAGCAGCGCCCCAGGGGCACGGGAGCAGTACTTC. This translates into CASSAPGAREQYF.

The V and J genes are TRBV15 and TRBJ2-7; D remains ambiguous. Per germline, CDR1 LNHNV and CDR2 YYDKDF (reference sequence). With 3 bases removed from V and 2 bases from J, the gap between germline ends came to 14 bases. The CDR3 runs to 15 residues. The CDR3 sequence is CATSSGSANTYEQYF. CDR3 DNA: TGTGCCACCAGCAGTGGAAGCGCCAATACCTACGAGCAGTACTTC.

The CDR3, as DNA: TGTGCCAGCAGCGTTATGGGACAGGGGGCCAATCAGCCCCAGCATTTT. Amino acid sequence: CASSVMGQGANQPQHF. This rearrangement joins TRBV9 to TRBJ1-5; TRBD1 matches 12 bases. This CDR3 contains 16 residues. From germline, CDR1 is SGDLS and CDR2 YYNGEE. V shed 2 bases, J shed 3 bases, and the junction held 3 bases outside the gene matches.

The V gene is TRBV4-2, the J gene TRBJ1-2; D not certain. The V gene's germline CDR1 is LGHNA and CDR2 YNFKEQ. V lost 4 bases and J lost 8, with 17 bases in between. CDR3 size: 14 residues. CDR3 sequence reads: CASSPLPGGGGYTF. CDR3 bases: TGTGCCAGCAGCCCACTCCCCGGTGGAGGAGGCTACACCTTC.

A single count supports this clone. The rearrangement links TRBV18 to TRBJ2-2, with TRBD2 matching over 7 bases. The CDR3 has 15 amino acids. From germline, CDR1 is KGHSH and CDR2 LQKENI. V shed 3 bases and J 4 bases; nucleotides not matched to a gene: 5. The DNA of the CDR3 is TGTGCCAGCTCACCCCTGGGGGGGAGCACCGGGGAGCTGTTTTTT. It codes for CASSPLGGSTGELFF.

The rearrangement links TRBV19 to TRBJ1-6, with 7 bases that match TRBD1. Germline V gene sequence: CDR1 LNHDA, CDR2 SQIVND (reference sequence). V was clipped by 7 bases and J by 7 bases; unmatched bases: 10. This CDR3 comprises 15 residues. Here the CDR3 DNA reads TGTGCCAGTAAGATATCGGGACAGCTAAATTCACCCCTCCACTTT. Translation gives CASKISGQLNSPLHF. Combining the CDR3 with reference TRBV19 and TRBJ1-6 gives the whole variable domain DGGITQSPKYLFRKEGQNVTLSCEQNLNHDAMYWYRQDPGQGLRLIYYSQIVNDFQKGDIAEGYSVSREKKESFPLTVTSAQKNPTAFYLCASKISGQLNSPLHFGNGTRLTVT.